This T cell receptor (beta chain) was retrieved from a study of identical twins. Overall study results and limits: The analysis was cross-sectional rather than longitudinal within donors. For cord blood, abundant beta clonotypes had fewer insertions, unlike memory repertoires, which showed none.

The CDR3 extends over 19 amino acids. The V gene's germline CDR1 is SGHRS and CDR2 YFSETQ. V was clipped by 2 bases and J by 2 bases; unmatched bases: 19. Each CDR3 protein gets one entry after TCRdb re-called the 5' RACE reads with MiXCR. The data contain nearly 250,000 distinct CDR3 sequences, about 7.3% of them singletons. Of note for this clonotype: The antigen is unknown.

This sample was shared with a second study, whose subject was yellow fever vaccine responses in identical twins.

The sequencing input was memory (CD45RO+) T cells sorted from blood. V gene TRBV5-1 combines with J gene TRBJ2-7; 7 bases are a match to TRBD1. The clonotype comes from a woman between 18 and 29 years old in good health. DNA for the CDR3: TGCGCCAGCAGCTTAAGGGGGCAGGGTGAATTAGCGAGACCCTACGAGCAGTACTTC. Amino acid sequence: CASSLRGQGELARPYEQYF.